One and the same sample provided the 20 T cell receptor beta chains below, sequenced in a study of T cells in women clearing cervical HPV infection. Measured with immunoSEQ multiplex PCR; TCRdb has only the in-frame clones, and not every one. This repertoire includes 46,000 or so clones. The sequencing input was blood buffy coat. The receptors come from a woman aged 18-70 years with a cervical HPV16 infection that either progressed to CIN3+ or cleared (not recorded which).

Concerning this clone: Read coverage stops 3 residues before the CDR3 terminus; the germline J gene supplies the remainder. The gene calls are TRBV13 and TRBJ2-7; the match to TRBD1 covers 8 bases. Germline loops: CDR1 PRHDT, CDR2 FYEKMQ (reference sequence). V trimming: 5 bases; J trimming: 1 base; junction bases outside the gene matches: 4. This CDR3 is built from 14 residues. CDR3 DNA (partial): TGTGCCAGCAGCCGGGGACAGGATTCCTACGAG. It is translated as CASSRGQDSYE. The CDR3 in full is CASSRGQDSYEQYF.

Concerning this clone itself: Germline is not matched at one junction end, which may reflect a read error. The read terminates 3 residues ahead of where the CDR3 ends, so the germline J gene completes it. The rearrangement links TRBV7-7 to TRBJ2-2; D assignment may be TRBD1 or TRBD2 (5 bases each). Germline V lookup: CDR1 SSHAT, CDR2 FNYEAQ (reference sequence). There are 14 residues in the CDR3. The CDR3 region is CASSSQGVSGELFF. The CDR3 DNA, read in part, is TGTGCTAGCAGCTCTCAGGGAGTCAGTGGGGAG.

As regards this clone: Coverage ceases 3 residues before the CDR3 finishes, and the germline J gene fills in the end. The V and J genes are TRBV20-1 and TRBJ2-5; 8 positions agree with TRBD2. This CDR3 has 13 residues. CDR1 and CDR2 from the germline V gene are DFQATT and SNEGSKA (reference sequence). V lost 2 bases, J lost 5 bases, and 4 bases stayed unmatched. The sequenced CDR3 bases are TGCAGTGCTAGATGGAGCGGGGGTGAGACC. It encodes CSARWSGGET. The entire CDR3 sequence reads CSARWSGGETQYF.

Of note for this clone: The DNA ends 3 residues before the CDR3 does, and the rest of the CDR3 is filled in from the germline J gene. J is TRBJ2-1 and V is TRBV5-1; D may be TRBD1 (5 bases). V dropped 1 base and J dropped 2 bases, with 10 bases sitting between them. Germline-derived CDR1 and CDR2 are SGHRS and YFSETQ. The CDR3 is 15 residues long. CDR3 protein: CASSLRLGAYNEQFF. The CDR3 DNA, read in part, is TGCGCCAGCAGCTTGCGGCTAGGGGCCTACAATGAG.

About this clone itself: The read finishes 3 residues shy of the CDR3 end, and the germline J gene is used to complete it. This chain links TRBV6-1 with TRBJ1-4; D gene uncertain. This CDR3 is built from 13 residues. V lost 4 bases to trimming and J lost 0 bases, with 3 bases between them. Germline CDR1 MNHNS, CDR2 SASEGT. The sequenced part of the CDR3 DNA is TGTGCCAGCAGTGTCGCAACTAATGAAAAA. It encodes CASSVATNEK. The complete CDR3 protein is CASSVATNEKLFF.

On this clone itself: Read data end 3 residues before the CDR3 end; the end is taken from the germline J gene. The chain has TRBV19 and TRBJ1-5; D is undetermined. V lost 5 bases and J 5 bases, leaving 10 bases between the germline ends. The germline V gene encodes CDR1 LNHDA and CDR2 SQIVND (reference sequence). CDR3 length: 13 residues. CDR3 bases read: TGTGCCAGTAGTCCCCAGAAATATCAGCCC. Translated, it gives CASSPQKYQP. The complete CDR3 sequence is CASSPQKYQPQHF. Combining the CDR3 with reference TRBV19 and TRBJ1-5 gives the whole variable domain DGGITQSPKYLFRKEGQNVTLSCEQNLNHDAMYWYRQDPGQGLRLIYYSQIVNDFQKGDIAEGYSVSREKKESFPLTVTSAQKNPTAFYLCASSPQKYQPQHFGDGTRLSIL.

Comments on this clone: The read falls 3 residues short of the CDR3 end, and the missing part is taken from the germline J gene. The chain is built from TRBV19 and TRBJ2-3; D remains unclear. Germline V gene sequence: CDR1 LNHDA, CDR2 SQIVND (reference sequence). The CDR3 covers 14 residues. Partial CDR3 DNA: TGTGCCAGTAGTTCGCCAGGAACCAAGACGACG. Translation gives CASSSPGTKTT. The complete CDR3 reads CASSSPGTKTTQYF. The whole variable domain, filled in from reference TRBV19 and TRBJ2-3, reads DGGITQSPKYLFRKEGQNVTLSCEQNLNHDAMYWYRQDPGQGLRLIYYSQIVNDFQKGDIAEGYSVSREKKESFPLTVTSAQKNPTAFYLCASSSPGTKTTQYFGPGTRLTVL.

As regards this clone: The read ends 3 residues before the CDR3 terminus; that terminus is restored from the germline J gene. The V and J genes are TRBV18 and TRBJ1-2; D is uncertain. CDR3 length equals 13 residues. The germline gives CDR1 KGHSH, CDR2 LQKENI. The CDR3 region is CASSPDYTDTYTF. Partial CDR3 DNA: TGTGCCAGCTCTCCGGATTACACAGATACC. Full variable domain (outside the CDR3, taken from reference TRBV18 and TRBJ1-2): NAGVMQNPRHLVRRRGQEARLRCSPMKGHSHVYWYRQLPEEGLKFMVYLQKENIIDESGMPKERFSAEFPKEGPSILRIQQVVRGDSAAYFCASSPDYTDTYTFGSGTRLTVV.

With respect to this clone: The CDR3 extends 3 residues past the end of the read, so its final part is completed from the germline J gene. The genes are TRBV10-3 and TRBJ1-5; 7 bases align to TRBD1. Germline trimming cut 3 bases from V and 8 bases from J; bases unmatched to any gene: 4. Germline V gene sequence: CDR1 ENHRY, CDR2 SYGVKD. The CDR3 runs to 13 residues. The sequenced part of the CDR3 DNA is TGTGCCATCAGTGAAGACAGGGAAAAGCCC. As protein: CAISEDREKP. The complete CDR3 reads CAISEDREKPQHF.

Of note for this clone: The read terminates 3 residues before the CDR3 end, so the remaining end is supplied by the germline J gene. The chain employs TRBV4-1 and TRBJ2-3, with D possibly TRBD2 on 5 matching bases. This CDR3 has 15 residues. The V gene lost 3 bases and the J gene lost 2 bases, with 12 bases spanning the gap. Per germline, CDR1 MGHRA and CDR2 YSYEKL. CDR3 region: CASSQHGLSTDTQYF. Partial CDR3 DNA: TGCGCCAGCAGCCAGCACGGACTCTCCACAGATACG.

CDR3 DNA (partial): TGTGCCAGCAGAAAGGGACAGGCGTACAATGAG. Protein product: CASRKGQAYNE. The entire CDR3 is CASRKGQAYNEQFF. The V gene is TRBV7-3, the J gene TRBJ2-1; 8 positions agree with TRBD1. The sequence runs out 3 residues before the end of the CDR3; the remainder is reconstructed from the germline J gene. The CDR3 spans 14 residues. Losses at the gene ends were 6 bases for V and 4 bases for J; bases not matched to a gene: 5. Germline V lookup: CDR1 SGHTA, CDR2 FQGTGA.

The CDR3 region is CASSSRGSGGINEQFF. The DNA read from the CDR3 is TGTGCCAGCAGCTCCCGGGGGAGCGGGGGTATCAATGAG. This chain connects TRBV7-3 to TRBJ2-1; 8 bases map to TRBD2. The CDR3 extends 3 residues past the end of the read, so its final part is completed from the germline J gene. The V and J ends lost 4 bases and 6 bases, in that order; junction bases with no gene match: 11. The CDR3 covers 16 residues. The germline CDR1 and CDR2 sequences are SGHTA and FQGTGA. Using reference TRBV7-3 and TRBJ2-1 for the parts outside the CDR3, the full variable domain is GAGVSQTPSNKVTEKGKYVELRCDPISGHTALYWYRQSLGQGPEFLIYFQGTGAADDSGLPNDRFFAVRPEGSVSTLKIQRTERGDSAVYLCASSSRGSGGINEQFFGPGTRLTVL.

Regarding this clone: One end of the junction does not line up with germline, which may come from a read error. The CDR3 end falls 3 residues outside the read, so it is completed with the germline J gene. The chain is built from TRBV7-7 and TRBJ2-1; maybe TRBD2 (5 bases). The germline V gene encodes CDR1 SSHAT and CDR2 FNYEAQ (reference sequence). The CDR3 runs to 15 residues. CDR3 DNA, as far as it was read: TGTGCTAGCAGCTCCGAACTAGTCTTGGAGGATGAG. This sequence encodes CASSSELVLEDE. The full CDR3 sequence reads CASSSELVLEDEQFF.

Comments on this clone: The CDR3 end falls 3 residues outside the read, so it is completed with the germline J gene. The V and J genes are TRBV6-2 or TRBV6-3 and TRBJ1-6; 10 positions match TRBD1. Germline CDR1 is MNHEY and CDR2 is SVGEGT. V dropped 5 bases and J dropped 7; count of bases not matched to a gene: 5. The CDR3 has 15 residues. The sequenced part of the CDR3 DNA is TGTGCCAGCAGTACCGAGACAGGGGGCAATTCACCC. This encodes CASSTETGGNSP. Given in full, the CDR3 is CASSTETGGNSPLHF.

CDR3 DNA (partial): TGCGCCAGCAGCCCTCTTCTCTCGACAGTACAAGAGACC. It encodes CASSPLLSTVQET. The complete CDR3 sequence is CASSPLLSTVQETQYF. The rearrangement links TRBV5-1 to TRBJ2-5, with D possibly being TRBD1 (5 bases). The read ends 3 residues shy of where the CDR3 ends; the end is completed using the germline J gene. Trimming shortened V by 4 bases and J by 2 bases, and 18 bases separated the two germline ends. The CDR3 extends over 16 amino acids. CDR1 SGHRS and CDR2 YFSETQ come from the germline V gene.

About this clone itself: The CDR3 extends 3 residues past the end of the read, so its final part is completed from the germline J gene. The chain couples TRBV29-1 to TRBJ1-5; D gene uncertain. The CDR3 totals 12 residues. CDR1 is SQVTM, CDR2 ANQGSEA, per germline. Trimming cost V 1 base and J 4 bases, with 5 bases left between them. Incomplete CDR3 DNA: TGCAGCGTTGAAGGCGAAAATCAGCCC. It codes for CSVEGENQP. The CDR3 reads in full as CSVEGENQPQHF. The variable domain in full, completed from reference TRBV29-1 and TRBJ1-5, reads SAVISQKPSRDICQRGTSLTIQCQVDSQVTMMFWYRQQPGQSLTLIATANQGSEATYESGFVIDKFPISRPNLTFSTLTVSNMSPEDSSIYLCSVEGENQPQHFGDGTRLSIL.

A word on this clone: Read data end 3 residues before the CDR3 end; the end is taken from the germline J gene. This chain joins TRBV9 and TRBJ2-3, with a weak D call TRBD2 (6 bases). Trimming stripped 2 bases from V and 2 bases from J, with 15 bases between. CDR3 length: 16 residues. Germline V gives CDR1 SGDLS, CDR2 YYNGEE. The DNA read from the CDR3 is TGTGCCAGCAGCGTCGGGGGTGCGGGGACCACAGATACG. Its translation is CASSVGGAGTTDT. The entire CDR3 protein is CASSVGGAGTTDTQYF.

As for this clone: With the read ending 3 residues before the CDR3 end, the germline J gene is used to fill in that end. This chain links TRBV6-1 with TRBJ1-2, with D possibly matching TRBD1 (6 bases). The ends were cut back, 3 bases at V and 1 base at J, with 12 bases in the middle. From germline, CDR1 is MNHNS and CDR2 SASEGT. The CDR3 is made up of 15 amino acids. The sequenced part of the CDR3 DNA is TGTGCCAGCAGTGAGTTCGACAGGAATAACTATGGC. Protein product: CASSEFDRNNYG. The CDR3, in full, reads CASSEFDRNNYGYTF.

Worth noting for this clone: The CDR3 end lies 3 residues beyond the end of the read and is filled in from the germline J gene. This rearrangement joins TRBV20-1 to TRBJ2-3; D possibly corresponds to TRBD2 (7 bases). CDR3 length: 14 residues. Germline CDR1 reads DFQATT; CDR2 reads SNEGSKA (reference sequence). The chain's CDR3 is CSARDTGGNQPQYF. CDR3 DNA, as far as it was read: TGCAGTGCTAGAGATACGGGGGGCAATCAGCCG.

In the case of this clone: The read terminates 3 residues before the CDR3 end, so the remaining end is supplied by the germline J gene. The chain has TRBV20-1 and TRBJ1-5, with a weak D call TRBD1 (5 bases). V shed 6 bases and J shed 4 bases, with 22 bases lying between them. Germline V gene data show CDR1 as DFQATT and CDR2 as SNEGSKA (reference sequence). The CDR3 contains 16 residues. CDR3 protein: CSAWGVGRGGNQPQHF. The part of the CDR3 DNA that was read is TGCAGTGCCTGGGGAGTGGGGAGGGGAGGTAATCAGCCC.